This is a list of T cell receptor beta chains from one sample in a study of CXCR3-negative and CXCR3-positive naive CD8 T cells. One entry per CDR3 protein, without DNA, is what TCRdb gives after re-calling the 5' RACE reads. The sample has roughly 93,000 distinct CDR3 sequences. The sample taken for sequencing was naive CXCR3+ CD8+ T cells from blood. The receptors derive from a human donor in good health. Some clones in this sample may be carry-over from other donors' samples. The CDR3 runs from the conserved cysteine through the conserved F or W.

v_call	j_call	cdr3_aa
TRBV27	TRBJ2-7	CAGSPDGYEQYF
TRBV28	TRBJ1-4	CASSEGLGYEKLFF
TRBV7-9	TRBJ1-5	CASSSTGGLNQPQHF
TRBV27	TRBJ2-3	CASSLRGTDTQYF
TRBV7-9	TRBJ1-1	CASRLADMNTEAFF
TRBV20-1	TRBJ2-7	CSTPSVGLNEQYF
TRBV7-2	TRBJ2-3	CASSLVVAPPTDTQYF
TRBV7-3	TRBJ2-1	CASSLSVLDRASNNEQFF
TRBV27	TRBJ1-4	CASRTGGTNEKLFF
TRBV28	TRBJ2-7	CASSLPGQGAYEQYF
TRBV10-3	TRBJ2-5	CAIRVGTSGGDRRETQYF
TRBV10-3	TRBJ2-1	CAISETARGSYNEQFF
TRBV20-1	TRBJ2-7	CSASGDRGVLYEQYF
TRBV6-6	TRBJ1-1	CASSDDREVGAFF
TRBV27	TRBJ2-5	CASSRGQGQETQYF
TRBV27	TRBJ2-1	CASSLTPPGYSYNEQFF
TRBV29-1	TRBJ2-2	CSVIRNTGELFF
TRBV28	TRBJ2-3	CASSLPGLEPADTQYF
TRBV7-9	TRBJ2-5	CASSLVMRLQETQYF
TRBV6-2/TRBV6-3	TRBJ1-2	CASSYSIGAGLYGYTF
TRBV7-8	TRBJ2-1	CASKGQDYNEQFF
TRBV5-1	TRBJ2-3	CASSFGRTSTDTQYF
TRBV5-6	TRBJ2-7	CASSRTSYEQYF
TRBV7-6	TRBJ2-1	CASSLLLGANEQFF